This T cell receptor beta chain was captured by sequencing in a study of response to subunit inactivated influenza vaccine. TCRdb used MiXCR to reprocess the RT-PCR reads, holding one entry per CDR3 protein. The profile shows approximately 700,000 distinct CDR3 sequences, about 15% of them singletons. Study conclusions and caveats: It was the authors' suggestion that each seasonal influenza vaccination recruits few new T cells.

Per germline, CDR1 SGHRS and CDR2 YFSETQ. V lost 0 bases, J lost 4 bases, and 10 bases lay in between. The CDR3 spans 14 residues. Notes on this clonotype: The antigen is not known.

The source material was PBMCs from blood, sampled less than 15 days before vaccination. The receptor comes from a man between 50 and 59 years old who received an inactivated influenza vaccine. The chain combines TRBV5-1 with TRBJ2-5; unclear D gene. CDR3 in amino acids: CASSLAKATETQYF. The DNA of the CDR3 is TGCGCCAGCAGCTTGGCCAAAGCGACAGAGACCCAGTACTTC.